These 28 T cell receptor beta chains were all obtained from the same sample, sequenced in a study of CDR3 diversity in severe acne. TCRdb used MiXCR to reprocess the PCR reads, holding one entry per CDR3 protein. The data hold 85,000 to 120,000 distinct CDR3 sequences, with 51% observed a single time. Sequencing was done on a sample of blood. The receptors come from a male donor with acne.

This clonotype showed up many times. The chain has TRBV5-6 and TRBJ2-7; TRBD1 agrees at 9 bases. CDR1 SGHDT and CDR2 YYEEEE come from the germline V gene. V trimming: 4 bases; J trimming: 3 bases; junction bases outside the gene matches: 5. This CDR3 comprises 14 residues. The CDR3 nucleotides are TGTGCCAGCAGCCAGATGACAGGGGGCTACGAGCAGTACGTC. Translating it yields CASSQMTGGYEQYV.

The V gene is TRBV29-1, the J gene TRBJ1-1; D is ambiguous. Germline-derived CDR1 and CDR2 are SQVTM and ANQGSEA. The CDR3 covers 12 residues. V lost 1 base to trimming and J lost 4 bases, with 7 bases between them. CDR3 loop: CSVEGESTEAFF. Written as DNA, the CDR3 is TGCAGCGTTGAAGGGGAGAGCACTGAAGCTTTCTTT.

The V gene is TRBV11-2, the J gene TRBJ1-1; D gene unclear. The length of the CDR3 is 14 residues. CDR1 is SGHAT and CDR2 is FQNNGV in the germline V gene. Trimming removed 5 bases at V and 4 bases at J, with 14 bases between. This CDR3 reads CASSQEGLGTEAFF. The CDR3 DNA follows: TGTGCCAGCAGCCAAGAAGGGTTGGGCACTGAAGCTTTCTTT.

This clonotype was seen ten or more times. V is TRBV24-1 and J is TRBJ2-2; no clear D. V was cut by 5 bases and J by 7 bases, with 13 bases left in between. This CDR3 contains 14 residues. Looked up from germline, CDR1 is KGHDR and CDR2 is SFDVKD. Here the CDR3 reads CATSGLDEDGELFF. The CDR3, as DNA: TGTGCCACCAGTGGCCTAGACGAGGACGGGGAGCTGTTTTTT.

The sample holds many counts of this clonotype. V is TRBV10-3 and J is TRBJ2-5, with 7 nucleotides matching TRBD2. The junction had 9 bases not matched to a gene; V was cut back by 3 bases and J by 5 bases. The CDR3 is 15 residues long. CDR1 ENHRY and CDR2 SYGVKD come from the germline V gene. DNA for the CDR3: TGTGCCATCAGTGATTTAGGGTCGGGAGGCGAGACCCAGTACTTC. This gives the protein CAISDLGSGGETQYF.

This clonotype has a count of ten or more. This chain connects TRBV5-8 to TRBJ2-7; a possible D gene is TRBD2 (5 bases). V was pared by 3 bases and J by 6 bases, with 13 bases between. The CDR3 spans 13 residues. Germline assignment: CDR1 SGHTS and CDR2 YDEGEE. The CDR3 coding sequence is TGTGCCAGCAGCTCGACTACACGATCCGAGCAGTACTTC. Its translation: CASSSTTRSEQYF.

The rearrangement joins TRBV5-6 to TRBJ2-5; TRBD2 aligns across 9 bases. After removal of 1 base from V and 0 bases from J, the junction contained 4 bases not matched to a gene. The CDR3 runs 16 residues. Germline lookup yields CDR1 SGHDT and CDR2 YYEEEE. CDR3 in DNA: TGTGCCAGCAGCTTGATGAGCGGGAGGCACCAAGAGACCCAGTACTTC. Protein sequence: CASSLMSGRHQETQYF.

This clonotype was detected many times. In DNA form, the CDR3 reads TGTGCCAGTACCCCGGGAGGGCTAGGCAATCAGCCCCAGCATTTT. Amino acid sequence: CASTPGGLGNQPQHF. V is TRBV19 and J is TRBJ1-5; D remains unclear. The germline V gene encodes CDR1 LNHDA and CDR2 SQIVND (reference sequence). V was clipped by 7 bases and J by 2 bases, with 15 bases between them. The length of the CDR3 is 15 residues.

The chain joins TRBV20-1 to TRBJ2-2; 8 bases agree with TRBD2. CDR1 is DFQATT, CDR2 SNEGSKA, per germline (reference sequence). Trimming at V came to 1 base and at J to 7 bases, leaving 14 bases not matched to a gene. CDR3 length: 17 residues. In DNA form, the CDR3 reads TGCAGTGCTAGAGTTCAGGCCACCGGGACTAGTGGCGGGGAGCTGTTTTTT. It codes for CSARVQATGTSGGELFF.

A single count supports this clonotype. The junction shows a germline mismatch at one end, possibly a read error. The CDR3 spells CASRRPDPDTVYF. As DNA, the CDR3 is TGTGCCAGCAGACGACCGGACCCGGACACCGTATATTTT. V and J are TRBV11-2 and TRBJ1-3, with D possibly TRBD1 on 5 matching bases. CDR3 length equals 13 residues. Germline lookup yields CDR1 SGHAT and CDR2 FQNNGV.

The chain couples TRBV20-1 to TRBJ2-2; D is undetermined. This CDR3 has 9 residues. Deletions cut 4 bases from V and 6 bases from J, with 0 bases between. Germline V lookup: CDR1 DFQATT, CDR2 SNEGSKA (reference sequence). CDR3 nucleotides: TGCAGTGCTACCGGGGAGCTGTTTTTT. Translating gives CSATGELFF.

The sample holds a few counts of this clonotype. The chain couples TRBV7-3 to TRBJ2-1; 8 nucleotides line up with TRBD2. The CDR3 runs 15 residues. V gave up 5 bases and J gave up 2 bases; unmatched junction bases: 5. From germline, CDR1 is SGHTA and CDR2 FQGTGA. The CDR3 sequence is CASSPRGGPYNEQFF. CDR3 coding DNA: TGTGCCAGCAGCCCCCGGGGGGGCCCCTACAATGAGCAGTTCTTC.

V is TRBV9 and J is TRBJ1-1; D might be TRBD1 (5 bases). The CDR3 is made up of 14 amino acids. In germline, CDR1 is SGDLS, CDR2 YYNGEE. Trimming removed 3 bases from V and 0 bases from J, with 9 bases in between. CDR3 in DNA: TGTGCCAGCAGCGAGGGACTGCTGAACACTGAAGCTTTCTTT. Translation gives CASSEGLLNTEAFF.

About this clonotype itself: This may be a read error, as it is one base from a much larger clone. The chain recombines TRBV19 with TRBJ2-7; TRBD1 agrees at 7 bases. The CDR3 extends over 13 amino acids. Germline V gene lookup returns CDR1 LNHDA and CDR2 SQIVND (reference sequence). This CDR3 reads CAITGEGNYEQHF. The CDR3 bases are TGTGCCATTACAGGGGAAGGGAACTACGAGCAGCACTTC.

V is TRBV6-2 or TRBV6-3 and J is TRBJ2-7; no clear D. Looked up from germline, CDR1 is MNHEY and CDR2 is SVGEGT. CDR3 length equals 13 residues. V was shortened by 2 bases and J by 3 bases, with 8 bases between the two germline ends. The CDR3 DNA reads TGTGCCAGCAGTTACCACCAGGACTACGAGCAGTACTTC. The encoded protein is CASSYHQDYEQYF.

The V and J genes are TRBV14 and TRBJ2-7, with 12 bases fitting TRBD2. This CDR3 has 16 amino acids. V lost 5 bases and J lost 5; bases outside the gene matches: 10. Germline CDR1 SGHDN, CDR2 FVKESK. DNA for the CDR3: TGTGCCAGCAGCGGGACTCTAGCGGGAGGGCCCAACGAGCAGTACTTC. This encodes CASSGTLAGGPNEQYF.

CDR3 sequence (DNA): TGTGCCAGCAGCTTGGAAGGGGAGTTCGAGCAGTACTTC. Translating it yields CASSLEGEFEQYF. The chain combines TRBV5-6 with TRBJ2-7, with D perhaps given as TRBD1 or TRBD2 (5 bases each). CDR3 length: 13 amino acids. Germline V CDR1 and CDR2: SGHDT, YYEEEE. With 0 bases removed from V and 6 bases from J, the gap between germline ends came to 10 bases.

The sample holds a few counts of this clonotype. The rearrangement links TRBV6-5 to TRBJ2-7; 12 bases align to TRBD2. The V gene end was trimmed by 5 bases and the J gene end by 5 bases; junction bases not matched to a gene: 10. The length of the CDR3 is 16 residues. From germline, CDR1 is MNHEY and CDR2 SVGAGI. The DNA for the CDR3 is TGTGCCAGCAGTCCTTCGACTAGCGGGAGAACCCACGAGCAGTACTTC. This codes for CASSPSTSGRTHEQYF.

Many counts were recorded for this clonotype. The chain recombines TRBV6-2 or TRBV6-3 with TRBJ1-1, with D unclear. Between the trimmed V and J ends, which lost 5 bases and 0 bases, there was a span of 13 bases. Looked up from germline, CDR1 is MNHEY and CDR2 is SVGEGT. The CDR3 contains 15 residues. The CDR3 here is CASSRGTTLNTEAFF. The CDR3 coding sequence is TGTGCCAGCAGTCGGGGTACAACTCTGAACACTGAAGCTTTCTTT.

Ten or more counts support this clonotype. J is TRBJ2-7 and V is TRBV9; D is perhaps TRBD2 (6 bases). Germline loops: CDR1 SGDLS, CDR2 YYNGEE. V lost 8 bases and J lost 3, with 12 bases in between. This CDR3 contains 12 residues. As DNA, the CDR3 is TGTGCCAGATCTAGCGCTTACTACGAGCAGTACTTC. This sequence encodes CARSSAYYEQYF.

This clonotype was detected a few times. Given a much more abundant clone one base away, this may be a read error. The conserved final phenylalanine or tryptophan is absent from the CDR3, which likely points to a read error. This chain connects TRBV5-1 to TRBJ2-7; D unclear. Trimming took 0 bases from V and 6 from J, leaving 10 bases between them. Per germline, CDR1 SGHRS and CDR2 YFSETQ. The CDR3 is made up of 13 amino acids. The CDR3 DNA follows: TGCGCCAGCAGCTTGGTTGGATGGGGCGAGCAGTACTGC. This translates into CASSLVGWGEQYC.

This clonotype is a singleton in its sample. This chain links TRBV9 with TRBJ2-7; D might be TRBD1 (5 bases). Germline CDR1 and CDR2: SGDLS and YYNGEE. The ends were cut back, 3 bases at V and 6 bases at J, with 16 bases in the middle. The CDR3 spans 14 residues. The CDR3 bases are TGTGCCAGCAGCGGGCAGGGCTCCTTGGGCGAGCAGTACTTC. This sequence encodes CASSGQGSLGEQYF.

V gene TRBV19 combines with J gene TRBJ2-2; D unresolved. V was clipped by 7 bases and J by 7 bases, with 19 bases between them. The V gene's germline CDR1 is LNHDA and CDR2 SQIVND (reference sequence). The CDR3 is made up of 15 amino acids. The CDR3 reads CASTPGPEWGGELFF. CDR3 sequence (DNA): TGTGCCAGTACCCCCGGCCCCGAGTGGGGCGGGGAGCTGTTTTTT.

CDR3 coding DNA: TGCGCCAGCAGCCACGGGTTGGTCACCGGGGAGCTGTTTTTT. Its protein is CASSHGLVTGELFF. The rearrangement joins TRBV4-1 to TRBJ2-2; D not resolved. The V gene lost 3 bases and the J gene lost 4 bases, with 9 bases spanning the gap. The CDR3 length is 14 residues. Per germline, CDR1 MGHRA and CDR2 YSYEKL.

This clonotype was seen only a few times. J is TRBJ1-6 and V is TRBV25-1; 8 nucleotides line up with TRBD1. In germline, CDR1 is MGHDK, CDR2 SYGVNS. CDR3 size: 16 residues. After removal of 2 bases from V and 10 bases from J, the junction contained 10 bases not matched to a gene. CDR3 protein: CASSERRDRISSPLHF. In DNA form, the CDR3 reads TGTGCCAGCAGTGAACGCCGGGACAGGATTAGCTCACCCCTCCACTTT.

This rearrangement joins TRBV19 to TRBJ1-5, with unresolved D. The length of the CDR3 is 14 residues. Germline CDR1 LNHDA, CDR2 SQIVND (reference sequence). V lost 1 base, J lost 4 bases, and 8 bases lay in between. CDR3 nucleotide sequence: TGTGCCAGTAGTATAGTAATCGGGAATCAGCCCCAGCATTTT. Amino acids: CASSIVIGNQPQHF.

The V and J genes are TRBV5-5 and TRBJ2-7; D is possibly TRBD1 (5 bases). Per germline, CDR1 SGHKS and CDR2 YYEKEE (reference sequence). Trimming took off 1 base at V and 2 bases at J, with 13 bases between the two ends. This CDR3 region has 15 residues. CDR3 DNA: TGTGCCAGCAGCTTGAAAAGCAGGGTTCCCTACGAGCAGTACTTC. It translates to CASSLKSRVPYEQYF.

This clonotype was detected ten times or more. The gene calls are TRBV20-1 and TRBJ2-5; D is undetermined. The CDR3 covers 13 residues. CDR1 and CDR2 from the germline V gene are DFQATT and SNEGSKA (reference sequence). CDR3 in amino acids: CSPVLVEQETQYF. CDR3 DNA: TGCAGCCCAGTGCTAGTAGAACAAGAGACCCAGTACTTC.